The 12 T cell receptor beta chains reported below all come from one sample, sequenced in a study of cytomegalovirus exposure and HLA in healthy donors. Primers: 60 Vbeta forward and 13 Jbeta reverse. This table comes from immunoSEQ multiplex PCR, and its TCRdb copy is limited to in-frame clones, with some not included. The sample lists roughly 130,000 clones, around two thirds occurring once. The sequencing input was PBMCs. The receptors shown here come from a woman aged 40-49 years in good health and CMV-seropositive.

This clone was counted a few times. This chain connects TRBV6-5 to TRBJ2-7, with 7 positions matching TRBD1. CDR1 is MNHEY and CDR2 is SVGAGI in the germline V gene. Losses at the gene ends were 10 bases for V and 3 bases for J; bases not matched to a gene: 6. There are 12 residues in the CDR3. CDR3 nucleotides: TGTGCCACCTCAGGGGGTGGCTACGAGCAGTACTTC. Its translation: CATSGGGYEQYF.

This sequence joins TRBV30 and TRBJ1-4; unclear D gene. The CDR3 runs to 16 residues. The germline gives CDR1 GTSNPN, CDR2 SVGIG (reference sequence). Trimming removed 8 bases at V and 3 bases at J, with 22 bases between. DNA for the CDR3: TGTGCCAGAGCGACCGGGTCCAGTGGATCTAATGAAAAACTGTTTTTT. It encodes CARATGSSGSNEKLFF.

This rearrangement joins TRBV19 to TRBJ2-1, with 9 bases fitting TRBD2. The V gene's germline CDR1 is LNHDA and CDR2 SQIVND (reference sequence). J was trimmed by 4 bases and V by 5 bases; bases with no gene match: 6. The CDR3 contains 15 residues. The CDR3 region has the DNA TGTGCCAGTAGTTTGAAGCGGGGGGTATACAATGAGCAGTTCTTC. It codes for CASSLKRGVYNEQFF.

This sequence joins TRBV18 and TRBJ2-2; TRBD1 matches 8 bases. CDR3 length equals 17 residues. Germline loops: CDR1 KGHSH, CDR2 LQKENI. After removal of 3 bases from V and 0 bases from J, the junction contained 6 bases not matched to a gene. The CDR3 nucleotides are TGTGCCAGCTCACCGACCCTGGGACAGGCGAACACCGGGGAGCTGTTTTTT. Translated: CASSPTLGQANTGELFF.

The V gene is TRBV19, the J gene TRBJ1-5, with unresolved D. Germline CDR1 and CDR2: LNHDA and SQIVND (reference sequence). Trimming took off 7 bases at V and 3 bases at J, with 16 bases between the two ends. The CDR3 runs to 15 residues. The CDR3 nucleotides read TGTGCCAGTACCCCCCTTTCGGGGTTCAATCAGCCCCAGCATTTT. It yields the protein CASTPLSGFNQPQHF.

This clone has only a few counts. The rearrangement links TRBV11-2 to TRBJ1-1; 7 bases map to TRBD1. Per the germline V gene, CDR1 is SGHAT and CDR2 is FQNNGV. Trimming removed 2 bases from V and 5 bases from J; junction bases left unmatched: 5. The CDR3 has 14 amino acids. CDR3 bases: TGTGCCAGCAGCTTACAGGGGGATCAAACTGAAGCTTTCTTT. This codes for CASSLQGDQTEAFF.

The chain uses TRBV4-1 and TRBJ2-7; 9 nucleotides agree with TRBD2. Germline lookup yields CDR1 MGHRA and CDR2 YSYEKL. This CDR3 is 18 amino acids long. V shed 3 bases, J shed 5 bases, and the junction held 17 bases outside the gene matches. The CDR3 sequence: CASSQGEGASSGSHEQYF. CDR3 bases: TGCGCCAGCAGCCAGGGGGAGGGGGCGAGTAGCGGGAGCCACGAGCAGTACTTC.

The chain recombines TRBV14 with TRBJ2-7; D might be TRBD1 (6 bases). V was cut by 7 bases and J by 2 bases, with 9 bases left in between. This CDR3 comprises 12 residues. Germline assignment: CDR1 SGHDN and CDR2 FVKESK. CDR3 nucleotides: TGTGCCAGCAACCGGGACACCTACGAGCAGTACTTC. It specifies CASNRDTYEQYF.

This chain's CDR3 is CASSFTRTETQYF. Written as DNA, the CDR3 is TGTGCCAGCAGCTTTACGAGGACTGAGACCCAGTACTTC. The chain is built from TRBV7-3 and TRBJ2-5, with D possibly matching TRBD2 (5 bases). Germline CDR1 SGHTA, CDR2 FQGTGA. The CDR3 is made up of 13 amino acids. Trimming cost V 3 bases and J 5 bases, with 10 bases left between them.

This chain links TRBV19 with TRBJ2-4; D remains unclear. Trimming cost V 0 bases and J 9 bases, with 15 bases left between them. Germline values: CDR1 LNHDA, CDR2 SQIVND (reference sequence). This CDR3 region has 15 residues. The CDR3 is CASSIDGAASAIQYF. The DNA for the CDR3 is TGTGCCAGTAGTATAGACGGAGCAGCCTCGGCCATTCAGTACTTC.

The table lists this clone with a few counts. V and J are TRBV28 and TRBJ1-4; D remains unclear. V dropped 2 bases and J dropped 4 bases, with 8 bases sitting between them. The length of the CDR3 is 14 residues. Germline lookup yields CDR1 MDHEN and CDR2 SYDVKM. The CDR3 is CASSLRGLNEKLFF. DNA of the CDR3: TGTGCCAGCAGTTTAAGAGGACTTAATGAAAAACTGTTTTTT.

This clone has just a few counts. The chain combines TRBV19 with TRBJ1-1; D perhaps matches TRBD1 (6 bases). The V end was cut by 3 bases, the J end by 3 bases, with 11 bases between. The CDR3 has 14 amino acids. CDR1 LNHDA and CDR2 SQIVND come from the germline V gene (reference sequence). The CDR3 protein is CASSIGGADTEAFF. The CDR3 DNA reads TGTGCCAGTAGTATCGGGGGGGCGGACACTGAAGCTTTCTTT. The variable domain in full, completed from reference TRBV19 and TRBJ1-1, reads DGGITQSPKYLFRKEGQNVTLSCEQNLNHDAMYWYRQDPGQGLRLIYYSQIVNDFQKGDIAEGYSVSREKKESFPLTVTSAQKNPTAFYLCASSIGGADTEAFFGQGTRLTVV.